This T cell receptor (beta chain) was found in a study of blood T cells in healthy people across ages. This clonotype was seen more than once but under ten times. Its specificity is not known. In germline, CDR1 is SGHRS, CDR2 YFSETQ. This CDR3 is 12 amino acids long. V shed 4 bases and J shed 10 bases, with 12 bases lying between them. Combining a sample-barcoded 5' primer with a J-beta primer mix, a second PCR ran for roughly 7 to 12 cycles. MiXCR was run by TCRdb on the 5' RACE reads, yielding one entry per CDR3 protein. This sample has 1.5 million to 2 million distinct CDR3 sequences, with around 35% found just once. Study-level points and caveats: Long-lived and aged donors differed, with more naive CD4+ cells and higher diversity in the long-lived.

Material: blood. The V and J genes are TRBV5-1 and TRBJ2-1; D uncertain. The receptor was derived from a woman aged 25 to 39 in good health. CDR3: CASSRDLHEQFF. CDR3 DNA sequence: TGCGCCAGCAGCCGCGACCTTCACGAGCAGTTCTTC.